This section outlines one T cell receptor (beta chain) sequence together with its context. This clonotype was recorded many times. Its antigen is currently not known. No quality values exist for individual bases; no much larger clone is one base distant. From a lookup of the germline V gene, CDR1 and CDR2 are KGHSH and LQKENI. From V the trimming removes 6 bases and from J it removes 4 bases, while the gene matches leave 9 bases of the junction unaccounted for. The CDR3, from cysteine to phenylalanine, totals 16 residues. The only DNA kept is the CDR3, 48 bases in frame from the first base. This sample was taken from a study of CD8 T cells in ankylosing spondylitis (TCRdb year 2017). Broadly, across the study: T cell receptor beta repertoires were profiled in healthy donors and ankylosing spondylitis patients so that disease-linked TCR variants could be found. The full study cohort comprised 25 or so ankylosing spondylitis patients and approximately 100 healthy donors. Peripheral blood was sampled, and synovial fluid was also collected from ankylosing spondylitis patients. Findings and caveats that apply to the study as a whole: The disease-linked clones had a CD8+ phenotype and were found at relatively low frequencies in peripheral blood. Some TCR beta motif variants had previously been reported in synovial fluid and blood of reactive arthritis patients, which suggested common disease-initiation mechanisms. According to the report, matched synovial fluid samples from ankylosing spondylitis patients were significantly enriched for the disease-linked clones. A TCR beta motif made up of about eight highly homologous amino acid variants appeared to be characteristic of blood from ankylosing spondylitis patients.

The instrument given in TCRdb is Illumina HiSeq 2500. Quantitative 5'-RACE with molecular barcodes was used to prepare TCR beta libraries. Per the original workflow: A new computational method, built on a probabilistic model of VDJ rearrangement, was used to identify disease-linked TCR variants. TCRdb reprocessing: public reads trimmed at Q25 with fastp, clones called with MiXCR, in-frame beta chains kept. Each entry is one CDR3 protein sequence, shown with its most common DNA and genes. These V and J calls originate from TCRdb's pipeline instead of the authors' own analysis. For this sample there are 150,000 to 200,000 distinct CDR3 sequences; around 13% appear just once. In total, the top ten clones hold more than 9.5% of the sample.

The clonotype originates from a female donor with ankylosing spondylitis or in good health (not recorded which). The sample comprised blood, either unsorted or a sorted T cell fraction (not recorded which). Recombination linked TRBV18 to TRBJ1-2; the central 12 bases match TRBD1. The nucleotides read TGTGCCAGCTCTGCACGGGACAGGGGGCGCATCTATGGCTACACCTTC. It translates to CASSARDRGRIYGYTF.